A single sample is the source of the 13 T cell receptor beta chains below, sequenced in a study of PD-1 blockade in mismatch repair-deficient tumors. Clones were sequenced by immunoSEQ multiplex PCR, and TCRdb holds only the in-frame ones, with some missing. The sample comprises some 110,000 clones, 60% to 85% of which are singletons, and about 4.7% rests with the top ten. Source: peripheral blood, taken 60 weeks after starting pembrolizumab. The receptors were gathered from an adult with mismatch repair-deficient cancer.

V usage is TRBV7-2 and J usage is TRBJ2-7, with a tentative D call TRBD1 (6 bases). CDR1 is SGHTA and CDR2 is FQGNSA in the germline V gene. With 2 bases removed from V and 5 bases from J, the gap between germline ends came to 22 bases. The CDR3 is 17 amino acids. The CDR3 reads CASSLYPGHLTNNEQYF. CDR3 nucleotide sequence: TGTGCCAGCAGCTTATATCCGGGACACCTAACTAATAACGAGCAGTACTTC.

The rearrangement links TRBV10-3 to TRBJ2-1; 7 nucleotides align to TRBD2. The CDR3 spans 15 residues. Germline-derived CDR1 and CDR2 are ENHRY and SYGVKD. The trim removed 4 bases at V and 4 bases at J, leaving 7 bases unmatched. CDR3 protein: CAISVASGAYNEQFF. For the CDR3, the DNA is TGTGCCATCAGTGTTGCTAGCGGAGCTTACAATGAGCAGTTCTTC.

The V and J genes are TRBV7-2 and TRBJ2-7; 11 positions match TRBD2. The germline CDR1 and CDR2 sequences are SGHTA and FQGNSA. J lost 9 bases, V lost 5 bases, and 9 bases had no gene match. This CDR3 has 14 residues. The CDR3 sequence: CASSRLAGTPGQYF. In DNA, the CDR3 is TGTGCCAGCAGCCGACTAGCGGGAACACCCGGGCAGTACTTC. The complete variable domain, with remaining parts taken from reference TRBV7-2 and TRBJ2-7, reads GAGVSQSPSNKVTEKGKDVELRCDPISGHTALYWYRQSLGQGLEFLIYFQGNSAPDKSGLPSDRFSAERTGGSVSTLTIQRTQQEDSAVYLCASSRLAGTPGQYFGPGTRLTVT.

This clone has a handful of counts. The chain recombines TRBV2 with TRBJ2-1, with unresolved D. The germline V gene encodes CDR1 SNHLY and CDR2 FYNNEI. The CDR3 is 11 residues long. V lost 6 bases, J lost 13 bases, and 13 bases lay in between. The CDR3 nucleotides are TGTGCCAGCAGGACCCCCACCGACCAGTTCTTC. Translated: CASRTPTDQFF.

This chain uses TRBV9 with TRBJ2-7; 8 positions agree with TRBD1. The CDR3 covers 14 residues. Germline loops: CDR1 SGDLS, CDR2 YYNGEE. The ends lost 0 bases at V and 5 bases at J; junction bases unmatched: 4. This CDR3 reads CASSVAGQGDEQYF. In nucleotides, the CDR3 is TGTGCCAGCAGCGTAGCCGGACAGGGCGACGAGCAGTACTTC.

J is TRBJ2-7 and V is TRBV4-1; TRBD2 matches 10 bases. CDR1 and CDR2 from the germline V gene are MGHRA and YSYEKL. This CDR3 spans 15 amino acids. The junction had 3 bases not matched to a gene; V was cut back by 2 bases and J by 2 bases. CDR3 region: CASSQLAGAPYEQYF. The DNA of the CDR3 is TGCGCCAGCAGCCAACTAGCGGGAGCCCCCTACGAGCAGTACTTC.

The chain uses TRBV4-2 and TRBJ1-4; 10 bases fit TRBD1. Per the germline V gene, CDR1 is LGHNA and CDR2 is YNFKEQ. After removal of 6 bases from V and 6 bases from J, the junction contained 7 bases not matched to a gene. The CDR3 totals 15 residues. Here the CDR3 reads CASRRSGTGDEKLFF. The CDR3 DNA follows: TGTGCCAGCAGGCGGTCCGGGACAGGGGATGAAAAACTGTTTTTT.

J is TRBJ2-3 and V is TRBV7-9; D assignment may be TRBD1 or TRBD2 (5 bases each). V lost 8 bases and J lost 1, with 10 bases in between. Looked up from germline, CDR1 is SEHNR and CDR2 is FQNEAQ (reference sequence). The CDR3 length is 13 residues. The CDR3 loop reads CASAGDRTDTQYF. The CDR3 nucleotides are TGTGCCAGCGCCGGGGACCGCACAGATACGCAGTATTTT.

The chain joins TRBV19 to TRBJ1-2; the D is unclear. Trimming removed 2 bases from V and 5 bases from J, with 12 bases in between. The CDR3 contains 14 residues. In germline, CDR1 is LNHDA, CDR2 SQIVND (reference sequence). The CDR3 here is CASSIMQASYGYTF. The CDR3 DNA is TGTGCCAGTAGTATAATGCAGGCCTCGTATGGCTACACCTTC.

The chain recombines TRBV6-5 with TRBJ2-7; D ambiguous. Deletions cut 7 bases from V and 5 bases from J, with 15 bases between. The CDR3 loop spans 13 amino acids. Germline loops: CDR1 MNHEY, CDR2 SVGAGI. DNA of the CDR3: TGTGCCAGCAACAACTACCGCCAGGACGAGCAGTACTTC. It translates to CASNNYRQDEQYF.

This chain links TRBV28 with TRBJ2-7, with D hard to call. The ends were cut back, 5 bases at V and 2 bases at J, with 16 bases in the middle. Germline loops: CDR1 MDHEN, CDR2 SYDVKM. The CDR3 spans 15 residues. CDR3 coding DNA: TGTGCCAGCAGTATTATACCCCCCGGCCCCTACGAGCAGTACTTC. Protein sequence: CASSIIPPGPYEQYF.

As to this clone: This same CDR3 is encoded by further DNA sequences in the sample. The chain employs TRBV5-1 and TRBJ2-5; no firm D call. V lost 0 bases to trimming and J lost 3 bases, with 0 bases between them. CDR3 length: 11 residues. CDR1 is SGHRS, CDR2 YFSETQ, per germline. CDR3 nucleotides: TGCGCCAGCAGCTTGGAAGAGACCCAGTACTTC. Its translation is CASSLEETQYF.

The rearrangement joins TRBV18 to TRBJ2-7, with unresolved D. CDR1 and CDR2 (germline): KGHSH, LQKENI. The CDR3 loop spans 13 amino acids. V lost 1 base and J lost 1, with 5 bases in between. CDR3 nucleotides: TGTGCCAGCTCACCACTCAGATCCTACGAGCAGTACTTC. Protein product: CASSPLRSYEQYF.